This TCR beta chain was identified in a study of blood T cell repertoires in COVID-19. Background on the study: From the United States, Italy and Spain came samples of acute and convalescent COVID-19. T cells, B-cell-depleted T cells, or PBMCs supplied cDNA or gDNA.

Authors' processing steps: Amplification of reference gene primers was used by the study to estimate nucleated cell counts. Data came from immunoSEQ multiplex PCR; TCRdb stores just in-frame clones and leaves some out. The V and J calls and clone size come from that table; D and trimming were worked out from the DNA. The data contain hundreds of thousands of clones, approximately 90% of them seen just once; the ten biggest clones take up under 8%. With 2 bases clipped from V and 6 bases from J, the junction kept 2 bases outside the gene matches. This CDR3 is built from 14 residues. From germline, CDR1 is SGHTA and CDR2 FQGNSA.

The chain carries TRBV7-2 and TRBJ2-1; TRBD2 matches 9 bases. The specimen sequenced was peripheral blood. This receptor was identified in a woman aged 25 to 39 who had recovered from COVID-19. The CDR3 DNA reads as TGTGCCAGCAGCTTATTAGCGGGGGCCAATGAGCAGTTCTTC. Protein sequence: CASSLLAGANEQFF.